This T cell receptor (beta chain) came from a study of response to subunit inactivated influenza vaccine. Overall study findings and caveats: Few new T cells, the authors suggested, are recruited by each seasonal influenza vaccination.

TCRdb analysed the RT-PCR reads with MiXCR anew, one entry per CDR3 protein. The table records 170,000 or so distinct CDR3 sequences, roughly 10% of them present only once. As to this clonotype: As yet, its antigen is unknown.

The germline V gene has CDR1 MNHEY and CDR2 SVGAGI. The CDR3 extends over 14 amino acids. V was pared by 2 bases and J by 0 bases, with 7 bases between. Sample: CD8+ T cells sorted from PBMCs, taken around 2 years after vaccination. This chain links TRBV6-5 with TRBJ1-1; D is perhaps TRBD1 (6 bases). This TCR was recovered from a man in his fifties or sixties who received an inactivated influenza vaccine. The CDR3 loop is CASSYEGVNTEAFF. The CDR3 DNA follows: TGTGCCAGCAGTTACGAGGGGGTGAACACTGAAGCTTTCTTT.